This note documents a single TCR beta chain sequence. These data belong to a study of T cells after yellow fever vaccination. Across the whole study: SMART-Seq v4 Ultra Low Input handled preparation of low-cell-number fractions.

They built TCR cDNA with 5'RACE template switching, a step that put in a universal primer site and UMIs. TCRdb passed the 5' RACE reads through MiXCR, listing each CDR3 protein once. The sample includes about 550,000 distinct CDR3 sequences, approximately 21% of them seen just once. From germline, CDR1 is SGHTA and CDR2 FQGTGA. This CDR3 contains 14 residues. V dropped 5 bases and J dropped 6 bases, with 13 bases sitting between them. The specimen comprised PBMCs, sampled 15 days after the yellow fever booster vaccination. The origin of this receptor is a young man who received the YFV17D yellow fever vaccine. The V call is TRBV7-3, the J call TRBJ2-2; D is possibly TRBD1 or TRBD2 (5 bases each). In DNA, the CDR3 is TGTGCCAGCAGCCCCGGGACCTCCCCCGGGGAGCTGTTTTTT. This gives the protein CASSPGTSPGELFF.